A selection of T cell receptor beta chains follows, all from one sample in a study of cytomegalovirus exposure and HLA in healthy donors. The data were produced by immunoSEQ multiplex PCR, yet TCRdb's version contains in-frame clones alone and is incomplete. Of around 97,000 clones listed, approximately 72% are singletons. Sequencing was performed on PBMCs. The receptors were gathered from a woman aged 45-65 years in good health and CMV-seronegative. Each CDR3 is given with its conserved first and last residue. Fields, in order: CDR3 length, clone size, D gene, V gene, J gene, CDR3 DNA, CDR3 protein. A D gene is named only where the DNA matches it firmly. Expanded clones are given a class, and other clones once, few, many or no size at all.

13	NA	NA	TRBV28	TRBJ2-5	TGTGCCAGCACCCAAATCGGGAGAGAGACCCAGTACTTC	CASTQIGRETQYF
15	NA	TRBD1	TRBV2	TRBJ1-2	TGTGCCAGCAGTGTTGAGGGACAGATAAACTATGGCTACACCTTC	CASSVEGQINYGYTF
15	once	TRBD2	TRBV7-3	TRBJ2-7	TGTGCCAGCAGCCCCGGACTAGCGTCCTCCTACGAGCAGTACTTC	CASSPGLASSYEQYF
16	NA	TRBD2	TRBV7-2	TRBJ2-1	TGTGCCAGCAGCTTAGTCGCTAGCGGGGGGGCCAATGAGCAGTTCTTC	CASSLVASGGANEQFF
16	NA	TRBD1	TRBV12-5	TRBJ2-5	TGTGCTAGTGGTTTGAGTAACAGGGGGAATGCGGAGACCCAGTACTTC	CASGLSNRGNAETQYF
15	few	NA	TRBV4-2	TRBJ2-7	TGTGCCAGCAGCCAAACAGCCGGGACAACCTACGAGCAGTACTTC	CASSQTAGTTYEQYF
14	NA	TRBD1	TRBV6-5	TRBJ1-6	TGTGCCAGCGGGCAAGGACAGGGGAATTCACCCCTCCACTTT	CASGQGQGNSPLHF
15	NA	TRBD1	TRBV30	TRBJ1-4	TGTGCCTGGAGTGTCGGGACAGCAACTAATGAAAAACTGTTTTTT	CAWSVGTATNEKLFF
16	NA	NA	TRBV7-2	TRBJ2-5	TGTGCCAGCAGCAAGGTGGCCCTGACTCTTTGGGAGACCCAGTACTTC	CASSKVALTLWETQYF
18	NA	TRBD2	TRBV7-8	TRBJ2-3	TGTGCCAGCACCACCGGGACTAGCGGGTGGAGGCGCACAGATACGCAGTATTTT	CASTTGTSGWRRTDTQYF
13	few	NA	TRBV15	TRBJ2-1	TGTGCCACCAGCAGAGATGGCTTTGGTGAGCAGTTCTTC	CATSRDGFGEQFF
15	NA	TRBD2	TRBV30	TRBJ2-5	TGTGCCTGGGGACTAGCGGGAGGTTGGGAGGAGACCCAGTACTTC	CAWGLAGGWEETQYF
13	few	TRBD1	TRBV25-1	TRBJ1-2	TGTGCCAGCAGTGAATCAGGGGGTTGGGGCTACACCTTC	CASSESGGWGYTF
15	few	TRBD1	TRBV5-1	TRBJ2-3	TGCGCCAGCAGCAAGGACAGGGACGCGACAGATACGCAGTATTTT	CASSKDRDATDTQYF
12	NA	NA	TRBV2	TRBJ2-5	TGTGCCAGCTGCGGGGACCTAGAGACCCAGTACTTC	CASCGDLETQYF
13	NA	NA	TRBV7-3	TRBJ2-1	TGTGCCAGCAGCTTCCAGGGTATCGATGAGCAGTTCTTC	CASSFQGIDEQFF
15	few	NA	TRBV21-1	TRBJ1-1	TGTGCCAGCAGCAATAACGACAGGGGTCTCCCTGAAGCTTTCTTT	CASSNNDRGLPEAFF
12	NA	TRBD1	TRBV7-9	TRBJ1-2	TGTGCCAGCAGCACAGGGGACTATGGCTACACCTTC	CASSTGDYGYTF
14	NA	NA	TRBV7-2	TRBJ1-5	TGTGCCAGCAGCCCCCAGGGCAGCAATCAGCCCCAGCATTTT	CASSPQGSNQPQHF
14	NA	NA	TRBV18	TRBJ2-7	TGTGCCAGCTCACCAGAATCGGTGTCCTACGAGCAGTACTTC	CASSPESVSYEQYF
15	once	NA	TRBV7-9	TRBJ2-1	TGTGCCAGCAGCTTAAGGGGTTCCCACTATAATGAGCAGTTCTTC	CASSLRGSHYNEQFF
14	NA	NA	TRBV12-5	TRBJ1-1	TGTGCTAGTGGTCTATCGGGGGGAGGTACTGAAGCTTTCTTT	CASGLSGGGTEAFF
12	NA	TRBD1	TRBV11-2	TRBJ2-1	TGTGCCAGCAGCTTAGACACAGGGGTTCTGTTCTTC	CASSLDTGVLFF
13	NA	NA	TRBV4-2	TRBJ1-2	TGTGCCAGTGTACCAAGGGGGTTCTATGGCTACACCTTC	CASVPRGFYGYTF
15	NA	NA	TRBV6-4	TRBJ2-1	TGTGCCAGCAGTCCAGTTTTAGCCTCCTACAATGAGCAGTTCTTC	CASSPVLASYNEQFF
16	NA	NA	TRBV5-1	TRBJ2-7	TGCGCCAGCAGCTTGGACCAGGGGCGAGGCTCCTACGAGCAGTACTTC	CASSLDQGRGSYEQYF